Listed below are T cell receptor beta chains from one sample, sequenced in a study of neoadjuvant anti-PD-1 for oral cavity cancer. TCRdb's copy holds only in-frame clones and misses some; the assay was immunoSEQ multiplex PCR. This table holds fewer than 20,000 clones, around 71% found once. The input for sequencing was PBMCs, taken before nivolumab (anti-PD-1) treatment. These receptors were obtained from a person aged 40 to 85 with oral cavity squamous cell carcinoma. Both conserved end residues are part of each CDR3. The D gene is left open where the match is weak.

V gene	D gene	J gene	CDR3 protein
TRBV27	-	TRBJ1-1	CASSLYRNTEAFF
TRBV7-2	TRBD1	TRBJ1-5	CASSLGTGGMPQHF
TRBV6-6	TRBD2	TRBJ2-5	CASSFRTGGRQETQYF
TRBV29-1	TRBD2	TRBJ2-1	CSSLGGLAGDEQFF
TRBV19	TRBD1	TRBJ2-7	CASSSTGGSEQYF
TRBV29-1	-	TRBJ1-1	CSVEKGSNTEAFF
TRBV10-3	-	TRBJ2-7	CAISDSDVAQYF
TRBV27	-	TRBJ1-1	CASSFKGGTEAFF
TRBV7-6	-	TRBJ1-1	CASSLGRAEYTEAFF
TRBV30	-	TRBJ1-1	CAWEPTGNTEAFF
TRBV28	-	TRBJ2-5	CASSFQGGGQETQYF
TRBV6-4	TRBD2	TRBJ2-3	CASSDDGTSGSHTQYF
TRBV6-4	TRBD1	TRBJ2-2	CASSESGGTGELFF
TRBV30	-	TRBJ2-3	CAWSAVTDTQYF
TRBV29-1	-	TRBJ2-3	CSVSAGNTDTQYF
TRBV10-2	TRBD1	TRBJ1-2	CASSDTDRVIYGYTF
TRBV6-6	TRBD1	TRBJ2-1	CASAGDRVLYEQFF
TRBV6-6	TRBD1	TRBJ1-1	CASSGRDRNTEAFF
TRBV6-1	TRBD1	TRBJ2-7	CASSEARDRGYEQYF
TRBV5-5	-	TRBJ1-2	CASSLSGDYGYTF
TRBV27	TRBD2	TRBJ2-2	CASSPRLAGRELFF
TRBV10-3	TRBD2	TRBJ2-1	CATSDSGVSYNEQFF
TRBV5-1	-	TRBJ2-3	CASSLGIIGDTQYF
TRBV19	-	TRBJ1-1	CASRLGAGLNTEAFF
TRBV5-1	TRBD2	TRBJ2-7	CASSLAASGNNYEQYF
TRBV7-9	-	TRBJ1-1	CASSIMTGNTEAFF
TRBV6-1	TRBD1	TRBJ2-2	CATADRAGTGELFF
TRBV9	-	TRBJ2-1	CASSVAQRLHNEQFF
TRBV19	-	TRBJ1-4	CASSDRMREKLFF
TRBV11-2	TRBD1	TRBJ2-7	CASRAGTGSQGEQYF
TRBV4-2	-	TRBJ2-1	CASSQEGAYNEQFF
TRBV14	-	TRBJ2-3	CASSQDLGDTDTQYF
TRBV27	TRBD1	TRBJ1-1	CASSPQTGGKSEAFF
TRBV10-2	-	TRBJ2-1	CASSERDNEQFF
TRBV5-1	-	TRBJ2-7	CASSFRDGSYEQYF
TRBV4-1	-	TRBJ1-5	CASSQVGGQPQHF
TRBV7-8	TRBD1	TRBJ1-2	CASSLATGVEGYTF
TRBV5-1	-	TRBJ1-5	CASSLDGQNQPQHF
TRBV6-1	TRBD1	TRBJ2-7	CASIQTGLTYEQYF
TRBV6-7	-	TRBJ1-5	CASSYSTILGYQPQHF
TRBV7-8	TRBD1	TRBJ1-2	CASSPRGSYGYTF
TRBV2	-	TRBJ1-5	CASVAESNQPQHF